Detailed here is one T cell receptor (beta chain). This sample is part of a study of blood T cell repertoires in COVID-19. Background on the study: Samples of COVID-19 (acute and convalescent) were obtained from the United States, Italy and Spain. PBMCs, B-cell-depleted T cells, or T cells provided the cDNA or gDNA that made up the material.

One Seattle source followed patients from active infection through their disease course. Measured with immunoSEQ multiplex PCR; TCRdb has only the in-frame clones, and not every one. The table has more than 300,000 clones, approximately 89% seen once. Germline V CDR1 and CDR2: MGHRA, YSYEKL. Unmatched junction bases numbered 2, after V lost 2 bases and J lost 1 base. This CDR3 has 16 amino acids. The V call is TRBV4-1, the J call TRBJ2-3; 11 positions match TRBD2. The sequenced sample consisted of peripheral blood. This receptor was taken from a woman under 40 with COVID-19, enrolled during active disease. CDR3 DNA sequence: TGCGCCAGCAGCCAAATTAGCGGGAGGGGCACAGATACGCAGTATTTT. This translates into CASSQISGRGTDTQYF.